This T cell receptor beta chain was captured by sequencing in a study of cytomegalovirus exposure and HLA in healthy donors (dated by TCRdb to about 2017). Background for the entire study: An earlier analysis of around 600 of the donors reported 250 to 300 Gb of sequence data and roughly 100 million unique TCR beta sequences from some 180 million T cells. Alongside the repertoire data, information on donor age, sex, ethnicity and CMV serostatus was compiled. To study patterns of TCR occurrence, a later analysis re-analyzed previously published TCR beta repertoires from 666 donors and added high-resolution HLA genotyping. An earlier analysis of about 620 of the donors applied high-throughput TCR beta sequencing to assess whether each TCR beta V gene segment acted as functional or pseudogenic. To predict cytomegalovirus infection status, the study brought together high-throughput TCR immunosequencing, statistical association of individual TCRs with disease status, and machine learning. The T cell repertoires of under 750 subjects were profiled by immunosequencing and related to cytomegalovirus serostatus. A later genetic analysis used genome-wide SNP genotypes for about 60% of the roughly 700 donors, treating that subset as a discovery cohort. Every discovery cohort repertoire had been produced on one sequencing platform. About 5 DR-DQ haplotypes were handled as single units for association and clustering, since linkage in the cohort was strong. The number of typed donors differed by locus: about 629-640 for A, B, C, DRB1 and DQB1; approximately 540 for DQA1; 606 for DPA1; and some 450 for DPB1. In addition to the first cohort of roughly 670 subjects, a separate validation cohort of 120 different subjects was used. HLA typing covered class I and class II loci at four-digit resolution. Of the roughly 410 genotyped donors, more than 75% were placed in the genetic ancestry cluster associated with self-reported Caucasian donors. Across some 400 genotyped donors of the cohort, an average of approximately 200,000 unique TCR beta nucleotide sequences per donor were sequenced, and roughly 20% of those sequences were non-productive. The later analysis used no new phenotypic data to find candidate immune exposures, relying instead on TCR beta sequences and their occurrence across donors. Around 300 gigabases of sequencing data and 70 million to 100 million unique TCR sequences were included in an early release covering around 600 HLA-typed donors. The study aimed to test whether cataloging public T cell receptors could reveal signatures of past pathogen exposure. What the study reported, not specific to this receptor: Because HLA typing was unavailable for some donors at each locus, only the typed subset was used in association tests. The authors suggested that the approach could potentially be generalized to other disease states and immunological phenotypes. In both the original and validation cohorts, the classifier was reported to diagnose cytomegalovirus status with high specificity and sensitivity. While some public TCRs were present in many individuals, most TCR sequences turned up only very rarely across donors. In a later analysis, HLA-associated TCR beta chains showed more clonal expansion and lower generation probabilities than non-associated chains that were equally common. In an earlier analysis of some 640 of the donors, most TCR beta V segments were observed in productive rearrangements about 87% or about 30% of the time, broadly matching IMGT annotations. A total of 150 or so TCR beta chains were listed by the study as associated with cytomegalovirus. Presence/absence analyses assumed roughly uniform sequencing depth across donors, an assumption that may not hold. The only immune exposure information available for the cohort was CMV serostatus. Compared with the approximately 720-donor mean, donors in an Asian-associated ancestry cluster had fewer N-insertions in productive TCRs, according to a later genetic analysis. According to a later analysis, most CMV-associated TCR beta chains appeared to be HLA-restricted, and the HLA associations seemed to be driven largely by CMV exposure. A further reported finding was that TCR beta sequences accurately predicted the HLA-A and HLA-B alleles for most subjects in the first cohort. In vitro tests confirmed that a few of the cytomegalovirus-associated TCR beta chains recognize cytomegalovirus antigens. When HLA alleles, especially DR and DQ, strongly co-occurred, TCR associations were difficult to assign to individual alleles. The earlier analysis of about 600 of the donors excluded 15 to 20 rarely observed V segments, including chromosome 9 orphons, because counts were too low. Because the 87-base-pair reads could not distinguish some IMGT-functional V segments, including TRBV6-2 and TRBV6-3, those segments were excluded. Linkage disequilibrium might explain the correlated functional status among segregating V segments, but an unknown experimental factor could not be ruled out. In a later genetic analysis, a missense DCLRE1C variant was associated with V-gene and J-gene trimming of TCR beta chains, and the association was replicated in an independent cohort. Only TCR beta chains were sequenced in this cohort, and the absence of alpha or paired-chain data limited detectable features. The sequencing pipeline was judged likely to have produced a cluster of highly shared sequence variants as a technical artifact. At a false discovery rate of 0.05, a later analysis linked 16,000 or so TCR beta sequences to specific HLA alleles. Several of the top co-occurrence clusters appeared to be linked to parvovirus B19, influenza, CMV and Epstein-Barr virus, according to a later analysis. In a later analysis, TCR association rates were found to vary across HLA loci, with the most associated TCRs seen for DRB1 alleles and the fewest for HLA-C alleles.

The library was produced with the immunoSEQ multiplex PCR assay. The multiplex PCR relied on a mix of 60 forward primers for TCR Vbeta segments and 13 reverse primers for TCR Jbeta segments. Amplification of the CDR3 region of rearranged TCR beta genes was performed with a multiplex PCR assay on genomic DNA. The Illumina HiSeq System was used to sequence the amplified TCR beta libraries as 87-base-pair reads. The study's own analysis went as follows. In a later analysis, 77 million or so unique TCR beta chains were counted across the 650 to 750 repertoires, and around 10 million of these chains were shared by at least two donors. A nearest-neighbor algorithm error-corrected the raw reads and collapsed the reads into unique sequences, merging closely related sequences to remove PCR and sequencing errors. Alignment of CDR3 sequences to IMGT reference sequences was used to assign V, D and J gene segments. For a sequence to be retained, a match of at least six nucleotides was required to both a V gene segment and a J gene segment. Rearrangements were called productive when the CDR3 lacked stop codons and stayed in frame with V and J; all others were non-productive. CDR3 was defined by IMGT convention, running from the second conserved V-encoded cysteine to the conserved J-encoded phenylalanine. The earlier analysis of 500 to 650 of the donors excluded any sequence lacking an unambiguous match to a single V gene segment. An earlier analysis of a few hundred of the donors classified V segments as functional when productive rearrangements were above 56.7% and as segregating when the standard deviation between donors was above 5%. To diagnose cytomegalovirus status from the catalog of TCR beta chain sequences, a statistical classification framework was built. In a later analysis, V and J genes were assigned by comparing TCR nucleotide sequences against IMGT/GENE-DB human TR gene sequences. A later analysis assigned CDR3 sequences and most-parsimonious VDJ recombination scenarios with the TCRdist pipeline. In a later analysis, each TCR beta chain was defined by its CDR3 amino acid sequence together with its V-gene family, and reads without a unique V-gene family were excluded. As a way to deal with suspected cross-contamination and a sequencing artifact, a later analysis dropped 450 to 700 nucleotide sequences that were highly shared and had low generation probability. For each public chain, a later analysis derived a clonal expansion index from normalized ranks of inferred template counts within each repertoire. In a later analysis, generation probabilities were computed with a VDJ recombination model fitted to out-of-frame rearrangements, and the resulting probabilities were checked against IGoR. In a later analysis, hypergeometric tests were used to score TCR-TCR, TCR-HLA and TCR-CMV co-occurrence, with a repertoire-size bias correction applied to TCR pairs. In a later analysis, false discovery rates were estimated by permuting HLA or CMV assignments 20 times. A later analysis grouped co-occurring TCRs with DBSCAN, adding TCRdist sequence similarity when clustering within HLA-allele-positive subsets. Repertoires with fewer than 30,000 or more than 120,000 public chains were left out of co-occurrence clustering, as were about five repertoires with anomalous nucleotide sharing. In its TCRdb copy, this immuneACCESS table keeps in-frame sequences only and misses some clones. Where compared with another copy, unresolved V genes explain less than half of these, and the others have no known cause. The DNA gave D and trimming, while V, J and clone size come from that table. For this sample the table gives approximately 140,000 clones, of which roughly 86% were detected only once. Roughly 3.4% of the sample lies in the top ten.

Per the germline V gene (reference sequence), SSHAT is the CDR1 and FNYEAQ is the CDR2. The CDR3 runs 19 residues from the cysteine to the phenylalanine. Only the CDR3 portion is preserved as DNA: 57 bases, with reading frame beginning at the first base. The cohort was made up of 500 to 800 healthy bone marrow donors. Cohort members were all nominally healthy when sampled, although unrecorded immune exposures were likely present. The donor was CMV seropositive and was included in the group of some 290 seropositive cohort members. Every donor gave a peripheral blood sample, and the peripheral blood mononuclear cells from that sample were used for TCR beta sequencing. Genomic DNA extraction from the blood cell samples was performed with the Qiagen DNeasy Blood Extraction Kit. As to this clone: The target of this receptor is not known. One end of the junction varies from germline; a read error may be responsible.

This TCR was recovered from a young man in good health and CMV-seropositive. The sample was PBMCs. The sequence is built from TRBV7-7 and TRBJ2-2, with 11 bases matching TRBD2. CDR3 loop: CASSPSFVLAGGPTGELFF. Here is the DNA: TGTGCTAGCAGCCCCTCGTTCGTCCTAGCGGGAGGCCCCACCGGGGAGCTGTTTTTT.